The clone carrying this T cell receptor beta chain showed up many times. All patients were treatment-naive before thyroid surgery. Trimming stripped 6 bases from V and 2 bases from J, with 14 bases between. Germline V gene data show CDR1 as ENHRY and CDR2 as SYGVKD. This CDR3 is 14 amino acids long. These data belong to a study of metastatic and nonmetastatic thyroid tumors. TCRdb redid the clone calls on the PCR reads using MiXCR. The table shows 23,000 or so clones, with 19% occurring only once. The clonotype comes from a male donor with papillary thyroid cancer or a benign thyroid nodule (not recorded which). Some clones in this sample may be carry-over from other donors' samples. The chain employs TRBV10-3 and TRBJ2-7; no definite D call. The source material was blood. CDR3 coding DNA: TGTGCCATCAGCGACGCGAAGATCACCTACGAGCAGTACTTC. It is translated as CAISDAKITYEQYF.